The rows below give T cell receptor beta chains drawn from one sample of a study of Graves' ophthalmopathy and Graves' hyperthyroidism. TCRdb fed the multiplex PCR reads into MiXCR, producing one record per CDR3 protein. The data contain 150,000 to 200,000 distinct CDR3 sequences, around two fifths of them singletons. The source material was peripheral blood. The receptors derive from a man between 25 and 39 years old with Graves' ophthalmopathy. The CDR3 runs from the conserved cysteine through the conserved F or W. D genes are given only for firm matches. Not every row has a clone size; where given, it reads once, few, many or a size class.

TRBJ1-1 TRBD1 TRBV6-1 - TGTGCCAGCAGTCGACCGGGACAGGGGGACACTGAAGCTTTCTTT CASSRPGQGDTEAFF
TRBJ2-5 TRBD1 TRBV7-8 - TGTGCCAGCAGCCATCGACAGGGGTCGAGAGAGACCCAGTACTTC CASSHRQGSRETQYF
TRBJ2-7 - TRBV10-3 many TGTGCAATCCGGGGGGCGGAGGCCTACGAGCAGTACTTC CAIRGAEAYEQYF
TRBJ1-1 TRBD1 TRBV10-3 many TGTGCCATCAAACATGCGACAGGGAGGGACACTGAAGCTTTCTTT CAIKHATGRDTEAFF
TRBJ2-5 - TRBV5-1 many TGCGCCAGCAGCTTAGAGGGGGACGTAGGGGAGACCCAGTACTTC CASSLEGDVGETQYF
TRBJ2-7 - TRBV6-1 many TGTGCCAGCAGCCCCCAGGGAATCTCCTACGAGCAGTACTTC CASSPQGISYEQYF
TRBJ2-7 TRBD2 TRBV20-1 many TGCAGTACCCGCGGGGCGGGAGACAGATACGAGCAGTACTTC CSTRGAGDRYEQYF
TRBJ1-6 - TRBV18 many TGTGCCAGCCATAGGAGGGGACTTAATTCACCCCTCCACTTT CASHRRGLNSPLHF
TRBJ2-7 TRBD2 TRBV6-2/TRBV6-3 - TGTGCCAGCAGCTACGGGACTAGCGGGCCCTACGAGCAGTACTTC CASSYGTSGPYEQYF
TRBJ1-5 - TRBV28 many TGTGCCAGCATCGCGCAGGGGAGTAGCAATCAGCCCCAGCATTTT CASIAQGSSNQPQHF
TRBJ2-7 - TRBV6-2/TRBV6-3 - TGTGCCAGCAGACCACTCAGGGAGGTCGAGCAGTACTTC CASRPLREVEQYF
TRBJ2-1 - TRBV11-2 - TGTGCCAGCAGCTTAATCAATGAGCAGTTCTTC CASSLINEQFF